The T cell receptor (beta chain) under discussion was sequenced for a study of T cell repertoires in breast cancer. Looking at the study overall: Nine healthy donors served as controls.

Unpaired genes were suppressed by blocking oligonucleotides during a second nested PCR. From the emulsion pairing reads, TCRdb called clonotypes with MiXCR, one entry per CDR3 protein. The data hold some 37,000 distinct CDR3 sequences, with under 50% observed a single time. The expanded emulsion RT-PCR method captured paired alpha and beta chains from CD8+ T cells. Overall study findings and caveats: Tumor-free sentinel nodes shared only roughly 1.9% of tumor TCRs; involved nodes shared 7.5% to 8.5%.

This clonotype has a handful of counts. Antigen unknown. The specimen sequenced was CD8+ T cells. The source is a pool of human donors with breast cancer or a healthy control (not recorded which).

Written as DNA, the CDR3 is TGTGCCAGCGGCCGGGACAGGGGTCCCTGGGCCCTCCACTTT. This translates into CASGRDRGPWALHF. The chain is built from TRBV2 and TRBJ1-6; 10 bases fit TRBD1. V lost 8 bases, J lost 14 bases, and 12 bases stayed unmatched. Germline V gene lookup returns CDR1 SNHLY and CDR2 FYNNEI. The CDR3 totals 14 residues.